This T cell receptor (beta chain) emerged from a study of shared clonotypes between healthy human individuals. About the research overall: Per-donor plates numbered three CD4 naive, three CD4 memory, two CD8 naive and one CD8 memory. Study results and limitations: Shared clonotypes across all four donors exceeded non-shared ones in generation probability. The genetic and exposure-history diversity represented was limited by few donors. Depth of sequencing was expected to influence donor clonotype sharing.

After removal of 0 bases from V and 2 bases from J, the junction contained 8 bases not matched to a gene. CDR3 size: 18 residues. Germline CDR1 is MGHRA and CDR2 is YSYEKL. Assay used: immunoSEQ multiplex PCR; TCRdb lists only in-frame clones, some missing. The sample lists about 680,000 clones, around 73% occurring once. Concerning this clone itself: Antigen unknown.

Sequenced input: memory CD4+ T cells sorted from blood. This sample's subset: CD45RA-negative fraction. This TCR was recovered from a woman in her 30s in good health. The V and J genes are TRBV4-1 and TRBJ2-7, with TRBD2 matching over 12 bases. This CDR3 is CASSQDPVLAGGAYEQYF. In nucleotides, the CDR3 is TGCGCCAGCAGCCAAGACCCAGTACTAGCGGGAGGTGCCTACGAGCAGTACTTC.